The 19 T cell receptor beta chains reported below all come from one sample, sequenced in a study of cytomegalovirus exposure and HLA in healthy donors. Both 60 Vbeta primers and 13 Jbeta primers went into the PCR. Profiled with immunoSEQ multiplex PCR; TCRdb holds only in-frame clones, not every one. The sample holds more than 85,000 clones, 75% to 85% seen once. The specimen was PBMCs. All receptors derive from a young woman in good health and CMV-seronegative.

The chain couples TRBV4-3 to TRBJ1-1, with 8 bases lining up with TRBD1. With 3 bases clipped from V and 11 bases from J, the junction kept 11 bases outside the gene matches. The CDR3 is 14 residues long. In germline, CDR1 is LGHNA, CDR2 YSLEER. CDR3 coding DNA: TGCGCCAGCAGCCACATAGGAGGACAGGGAGGGGCTTTCTTT. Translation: CASSHIGGQGGAFF.

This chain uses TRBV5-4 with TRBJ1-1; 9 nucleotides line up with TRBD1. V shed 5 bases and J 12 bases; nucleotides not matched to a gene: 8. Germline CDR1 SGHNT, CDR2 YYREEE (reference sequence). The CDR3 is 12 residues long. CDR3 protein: CASRWGDRAPFF. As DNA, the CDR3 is TGTGCCAGCAGGTGGGGGGACAGGGCTCCTTTCTTT.

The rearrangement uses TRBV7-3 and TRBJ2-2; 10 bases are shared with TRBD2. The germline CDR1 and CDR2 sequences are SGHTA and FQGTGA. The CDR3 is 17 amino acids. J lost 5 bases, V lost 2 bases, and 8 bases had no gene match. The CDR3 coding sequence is TGTGCCAGCAGCTTACCCCTGGCTAGCGGGAGTACCGGGGAGCTGTTTTTT. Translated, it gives CASSLPLASGSTGELFF.

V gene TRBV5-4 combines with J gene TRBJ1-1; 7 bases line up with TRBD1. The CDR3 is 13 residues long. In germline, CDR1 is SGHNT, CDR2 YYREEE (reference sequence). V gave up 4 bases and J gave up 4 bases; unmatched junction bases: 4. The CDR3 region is CASSVRGSTEAFF. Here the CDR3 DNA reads TGTGCCAGCAGCGTCAGGGGGAGCACTGAAGCTTTCTTT.

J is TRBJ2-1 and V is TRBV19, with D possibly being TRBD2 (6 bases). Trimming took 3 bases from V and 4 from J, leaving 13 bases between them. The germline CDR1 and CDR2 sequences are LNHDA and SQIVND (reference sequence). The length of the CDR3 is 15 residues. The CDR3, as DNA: TGTGCCAGTAGTATTTATCCGGGGGAGTACAATGAGCAGTTCTTC. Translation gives CASSIYPGEYNEQFF. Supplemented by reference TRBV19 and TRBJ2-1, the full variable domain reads DGGITQSPKYLFRKEGQNVTLSCEQNLNHDAMYWYRQDPGQGLRLIYYSQIVNDFQKGDIAEGYSVSREKKESFPLTVTSAQKNPTAFYLCASSIYPGEYNEQFFGPGTRLTVL.

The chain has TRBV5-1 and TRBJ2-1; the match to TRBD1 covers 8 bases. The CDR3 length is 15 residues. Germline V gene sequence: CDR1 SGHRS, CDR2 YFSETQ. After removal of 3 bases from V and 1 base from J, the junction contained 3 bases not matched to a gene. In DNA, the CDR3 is TGCGCCAGCAGCTCCAGGACAGGGTCCTACAATGAGCAGTTCTTC. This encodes CASSSRTGSYNEQFF. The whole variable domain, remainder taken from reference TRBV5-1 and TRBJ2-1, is KAGVTQTPRYLIKTRGQQVTLSCSPISGHRSVSWYQQTPGQGLQFLFEYFSETQRNKGNFPGRFSGRQFSNSRSEMNVSTLELGDSALYLCASSSRTGSYNEQFFGPGTRLTVL.

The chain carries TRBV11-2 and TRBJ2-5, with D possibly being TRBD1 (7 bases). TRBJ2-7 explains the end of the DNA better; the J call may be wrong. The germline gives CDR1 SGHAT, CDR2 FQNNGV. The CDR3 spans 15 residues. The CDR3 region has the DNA TGTGCCAGCAGCTTAGGTCAGGGGGGAACCTACGAGCAGTACTTC. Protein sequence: CASSLGQGGTYEQYF.

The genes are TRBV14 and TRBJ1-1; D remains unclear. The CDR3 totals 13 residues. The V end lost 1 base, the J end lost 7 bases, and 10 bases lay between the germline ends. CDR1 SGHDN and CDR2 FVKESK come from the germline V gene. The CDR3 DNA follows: TGTGCCAGCAGCCAAGTCGAGGGTGGTGAAGCTTTCTTT. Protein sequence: CASSQVEGGEAFF.

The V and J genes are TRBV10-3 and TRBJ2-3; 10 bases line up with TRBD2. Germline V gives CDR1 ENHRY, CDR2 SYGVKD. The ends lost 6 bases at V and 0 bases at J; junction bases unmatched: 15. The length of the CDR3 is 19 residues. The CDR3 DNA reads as TGTGCCATCAGAACCCCCGGGACTAGCGACGGACCTAGCACAGATACGCAGTATTTT. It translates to CAIRTPGTSDGPSTDTQYF.

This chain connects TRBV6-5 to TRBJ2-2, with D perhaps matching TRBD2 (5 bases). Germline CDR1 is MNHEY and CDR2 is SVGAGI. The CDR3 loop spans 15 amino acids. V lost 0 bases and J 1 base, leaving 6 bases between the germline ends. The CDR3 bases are TGTGCCAGCAGTTACTCCGGACTGAACACCGGGGAGCTGTTTTTT. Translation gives CASSYSGLNTGELFF.

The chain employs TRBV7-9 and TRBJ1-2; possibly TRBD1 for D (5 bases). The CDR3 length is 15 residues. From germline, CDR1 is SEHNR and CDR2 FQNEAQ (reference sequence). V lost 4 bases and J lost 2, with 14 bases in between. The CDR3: CASSSFSGLNYGYTF. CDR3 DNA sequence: TGTGCCAGCAGCTCTTTCTCAGGGCTCAACTATGGCTACACCTTC. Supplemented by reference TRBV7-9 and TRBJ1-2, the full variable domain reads DTGVSQNPRHKITKRGQNVTFRCDPISEHNRLYWYRQTLGQGPEFLTYFQNEAQLEKSRLLSDRFSAERPKGSFSTLEIQRTEQGDSAMYLCASSSFSGLNYGYTFGSGTRLTVV.

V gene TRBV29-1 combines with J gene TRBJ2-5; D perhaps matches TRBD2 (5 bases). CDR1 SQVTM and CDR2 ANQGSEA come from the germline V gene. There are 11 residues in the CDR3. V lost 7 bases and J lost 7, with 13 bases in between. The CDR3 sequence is CSARPAGTQYF. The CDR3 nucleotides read TGCAGCGCTCGGCCGGCGGGGACCCAGTACTTC.

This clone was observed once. The chain's CDR3 is CASSLPSGRANEQFF. CDR3 DNA: TGTGCCAGCAGTTTACCTAGCGGGAGGGCCAATGAGCAGTTCTTC. The gene calls are TRBV28 and TRBJ2-1; 12 bases are a match to TRBD2. Trimming at V came to 2 bases and at J to 6 bases, leaving 2 bases not matched to a gene. The germline V gene encodes CDR1 MDHEN and CDR2 SYDVKM. The CDR3 has 15 amino acids.

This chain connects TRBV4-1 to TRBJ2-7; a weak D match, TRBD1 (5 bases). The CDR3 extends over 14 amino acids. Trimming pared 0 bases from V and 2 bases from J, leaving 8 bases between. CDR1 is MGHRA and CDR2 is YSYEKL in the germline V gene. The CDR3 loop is CASSQDAGTYEQYF. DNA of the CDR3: TGCGCCAGCAGCCAAGACGCAGGGACCTACGAGCAGTACTTC.

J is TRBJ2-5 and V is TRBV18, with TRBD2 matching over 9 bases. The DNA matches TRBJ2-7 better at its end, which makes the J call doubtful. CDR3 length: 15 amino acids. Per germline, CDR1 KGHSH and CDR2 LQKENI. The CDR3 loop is CASSPRPAGGGEQYF. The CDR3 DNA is TGTGCCAGCTCACCCCGCCCAGCGGGGGGCGGCGAGCAGTACTTC.

The CDR3 reads CASSRQQFSYNSPLHF. The CDR3 DNA reads as TGTGCCAGTAGTAGGCAACAGTTCTCCTATAATTCACCCCTCCACTTT. This chain links TRBV19 with TRBJ1-6; no clear D gene. Germline loops: CDR1 LNHDA, CDR2 SQIVND (reference sequence). V lost 4 bases and J 0 bases, leaving 10 bases between the germline ends. The CDR3 is 16 amino acids. The variable domain in full, with the rest retrieved from reference TRBV19 and TRBJ1-6, is DGGITQSPKYLFRKEGQNVTLSCEQNLNHDAMYWYRQDPGQGLRLIYYSQIVNDFQKGDIAEGYSVSREKKESFPLTVTSAQKNPTAFYLCASSRQQFSYNSPLHFGNGTRLTVT.

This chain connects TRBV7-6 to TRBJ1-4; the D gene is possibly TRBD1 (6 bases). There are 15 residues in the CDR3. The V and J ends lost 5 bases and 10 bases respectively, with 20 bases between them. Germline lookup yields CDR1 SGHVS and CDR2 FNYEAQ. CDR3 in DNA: TGTGCCAGCAGCCCCAGGGGAACAGGCCCCCGAAAACTGTTTTTT. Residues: CASSPRGTGPRKLFF.

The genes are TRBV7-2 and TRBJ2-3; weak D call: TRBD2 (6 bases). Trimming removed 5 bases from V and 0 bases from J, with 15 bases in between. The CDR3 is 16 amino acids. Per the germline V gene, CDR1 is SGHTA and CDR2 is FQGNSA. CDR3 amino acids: CASSPEGGKSTDTQYF. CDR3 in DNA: TGTGCCAGCAGCCCAGAGGGCGGGAAGAGCACAGATACGCAGTATTTT.

The CDR3 spells CASSLDGTAGYGYTF. The CDR3 DNA reads TGTGCCAGCAGCCTAGATGGGACAGCTGGTTATGGCTACACCTTC. The chain uses TRBV27 and TRBJ1-2, with TRBD1 identical over 7 bases. V was clipped by 6 bases and J by 5 bases; unmatched bases: 12. CDR3 length equals 15 residues. CDR1 and CDR2 from the germline V gene are MNHEY and SMNVEV (reference sequence).